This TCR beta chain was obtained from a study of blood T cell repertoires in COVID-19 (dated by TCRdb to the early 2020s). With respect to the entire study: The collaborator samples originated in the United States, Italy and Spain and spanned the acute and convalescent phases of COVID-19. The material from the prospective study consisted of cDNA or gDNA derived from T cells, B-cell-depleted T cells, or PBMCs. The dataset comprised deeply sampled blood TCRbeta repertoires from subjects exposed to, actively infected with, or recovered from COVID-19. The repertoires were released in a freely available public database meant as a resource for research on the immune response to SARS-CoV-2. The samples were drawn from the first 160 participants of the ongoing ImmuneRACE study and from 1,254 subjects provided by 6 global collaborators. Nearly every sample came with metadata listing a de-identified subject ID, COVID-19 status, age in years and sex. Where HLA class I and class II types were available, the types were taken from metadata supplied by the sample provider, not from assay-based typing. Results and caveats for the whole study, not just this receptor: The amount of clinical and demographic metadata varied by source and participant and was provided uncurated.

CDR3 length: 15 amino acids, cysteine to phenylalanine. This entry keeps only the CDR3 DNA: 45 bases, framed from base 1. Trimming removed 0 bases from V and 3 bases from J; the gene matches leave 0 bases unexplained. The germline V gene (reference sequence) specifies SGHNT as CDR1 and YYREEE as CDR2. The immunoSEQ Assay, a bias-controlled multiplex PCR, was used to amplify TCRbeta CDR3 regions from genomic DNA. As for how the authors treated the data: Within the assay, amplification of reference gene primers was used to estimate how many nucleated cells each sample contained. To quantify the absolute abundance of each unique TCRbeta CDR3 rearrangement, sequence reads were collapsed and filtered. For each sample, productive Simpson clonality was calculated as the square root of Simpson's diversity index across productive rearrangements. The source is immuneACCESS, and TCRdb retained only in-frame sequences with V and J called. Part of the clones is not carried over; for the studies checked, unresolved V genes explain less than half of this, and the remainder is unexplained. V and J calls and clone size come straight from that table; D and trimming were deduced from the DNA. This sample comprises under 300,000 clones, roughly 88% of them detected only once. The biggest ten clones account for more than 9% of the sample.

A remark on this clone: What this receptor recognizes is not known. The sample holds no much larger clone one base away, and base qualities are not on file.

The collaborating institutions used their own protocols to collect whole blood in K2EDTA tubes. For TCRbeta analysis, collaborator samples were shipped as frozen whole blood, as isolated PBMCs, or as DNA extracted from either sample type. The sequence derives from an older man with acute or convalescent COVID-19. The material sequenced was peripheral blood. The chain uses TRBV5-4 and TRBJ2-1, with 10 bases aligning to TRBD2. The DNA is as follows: TGTGCCAGCAGCTTGGGACTAGCGGGCTACAATGAGCAGTTCTTC. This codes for CASSLGLAGYNEQFF.